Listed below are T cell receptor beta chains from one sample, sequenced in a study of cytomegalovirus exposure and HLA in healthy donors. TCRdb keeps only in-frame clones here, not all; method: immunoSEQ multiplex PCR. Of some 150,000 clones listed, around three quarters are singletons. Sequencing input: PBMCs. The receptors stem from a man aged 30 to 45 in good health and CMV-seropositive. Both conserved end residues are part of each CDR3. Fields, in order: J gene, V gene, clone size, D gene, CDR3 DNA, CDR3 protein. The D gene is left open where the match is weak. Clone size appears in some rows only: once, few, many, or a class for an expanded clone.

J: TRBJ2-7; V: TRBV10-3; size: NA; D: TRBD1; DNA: TGTGCCATTCTAGGACAGGGGATCAACGAGCAGTACTTC; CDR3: CAILGQGINEQYF
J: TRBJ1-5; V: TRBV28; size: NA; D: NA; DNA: TGTGCCAGCAGTTCGATACCGGGCGGGAATCAGCCCCAGCATTTT; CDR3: CASSSIPGGNQPQHF
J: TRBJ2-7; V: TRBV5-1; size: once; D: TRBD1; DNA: TGCGCCAGCAGCTTGGAAGGACAGGGTGTTTACGAGCAGTACTTC; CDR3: CASSLEGQGVYEQYF
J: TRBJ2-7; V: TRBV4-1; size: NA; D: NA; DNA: TGCGCCAGCAGCCAAGTTGGGGGGTACGAGCAGTACTTC; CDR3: CASSQVGGYEQYF
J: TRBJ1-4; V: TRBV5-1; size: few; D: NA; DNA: TGCGCCAGCAGCCCCACGGGATTTGCCCTTGAAAAACTGTTTTTT; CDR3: CASSPTGFALEKLFF
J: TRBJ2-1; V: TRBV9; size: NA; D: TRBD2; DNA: TGTGCCAGCAGCGAAATAGCGGGGGGGCTCGATGAGCAGTTCTTC; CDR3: CASSEIAGGLDEQFF
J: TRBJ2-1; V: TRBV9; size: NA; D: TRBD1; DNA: TGTGCCATCGGGACAGGGGGCGCGGGAAGACGGGATGAGCAGTTCTTC; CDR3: CAIGTGGAGRRDEQFF
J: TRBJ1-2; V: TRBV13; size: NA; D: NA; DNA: TGTGCCAGCAGCTCACCCTCCTCAGGGGTCTTTAACTATGGCTACACCTTC; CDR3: CASSSPSSGVFNYGYTF
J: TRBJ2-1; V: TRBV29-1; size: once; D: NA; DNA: TGCAGCATTGAGATTAGGGGATATGAGCAGTTCTTC; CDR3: CSIEIRGYEQFF
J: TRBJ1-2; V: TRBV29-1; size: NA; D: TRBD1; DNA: TGCAGCGTATACAGGGGGCTGGCTGGCTACACCTTC; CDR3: CSVYRGLAGYTF
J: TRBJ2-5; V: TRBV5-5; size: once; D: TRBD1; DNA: TGTGCCAGCAGCCACACAGGGGAATTCCAAGAGACCCAGTACTTC; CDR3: CASSHTGEFQETQYF
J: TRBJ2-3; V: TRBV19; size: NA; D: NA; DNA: TGTGCCAGTTCCCCGGGACTCTACACAGATACGCAGTATTTT; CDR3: CASSPGLYTDTQYF
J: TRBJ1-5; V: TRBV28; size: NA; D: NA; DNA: TGTGCCAGCAGTTTGAGAGGGAGGAGCAATCAGCCCCAGCATTTT; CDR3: CASSLRGRSNQPQHF
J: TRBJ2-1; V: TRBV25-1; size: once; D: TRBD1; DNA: TGTGCCAGCAGTGAATTGGGGGGACAGGGTAACCACTACAATGAGCAGTTCTTC; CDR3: CASSELGGQGNHYNEQFF
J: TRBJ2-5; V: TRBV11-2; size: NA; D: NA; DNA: TGTGCCAGCAGCTTAGAGTGGGGTTTGGCGGGTCAAAAGACCCAGTACTTC; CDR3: CASSLEWGLAGQKTQYF
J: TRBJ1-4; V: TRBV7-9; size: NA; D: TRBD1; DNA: TGTGCCAGCAGCCTCCTAACAGGGGGGGATAATGAAAAACTGTTTTTT; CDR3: CASSLLTGGDNEKLFF
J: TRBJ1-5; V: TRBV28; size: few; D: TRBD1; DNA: TGTGCCAGCGGGAACCCCGGGACAGCCTACAATCAGCCCCAGCATTTT; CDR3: CASGNPGTAYNQPQHF
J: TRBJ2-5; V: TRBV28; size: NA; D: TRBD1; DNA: TGTGCCAGCAGTCCCCGGACAGGTGGAAACCAAGAGACCCAGTACTTC; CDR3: CASSPRTGGNQETQYF
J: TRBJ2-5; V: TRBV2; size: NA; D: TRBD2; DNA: TGTGCCAGCAGGGAACTAGAACTAGCGACTGAGACCCAGTACTTC; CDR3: CASRELELATETQYF
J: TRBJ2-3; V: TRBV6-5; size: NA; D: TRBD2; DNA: TGTGCCAGCAGTTTACTAGCGGGGGCCACAGATACGCAGTATTTT; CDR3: CASSLLAGATDTQYF
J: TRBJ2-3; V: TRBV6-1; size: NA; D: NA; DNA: TGTGCCAGCAGTGAAGCGGGGCCAGGAGGGGACCACACAGATACGCAGTATTTT; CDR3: CASSEAGPGGDHTDTQYF
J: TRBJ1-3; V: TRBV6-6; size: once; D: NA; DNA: TGTGCCAGCAGTTCCTATCCTGGAAACACCATATATTTT; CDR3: CASSSYPGNTIYF
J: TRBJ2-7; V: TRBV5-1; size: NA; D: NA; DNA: TGCGCCAGCACCGAGTACCCAGAGGACGAGCAGTACTTC; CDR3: CASTEYPEDEQYF